These 13 T cell receptor beta chains were all obtained from the same sample, sequenced in a study of blood T cell repertoires in COVID-19. Sequencing used immunoSEQ multiplex PCR; TCRdb keeps in-frame clones, though not all of them. This sample carries approximately 200,000 clones, approximately 84% of them seen once, and the ten largest clones take less than 4.5%. The sample comprised peripheral blood. The receptors shown here come from a man aged 50 to 59 with acute or convalescent COVID-19.

V and J are TRBV9 and TRBJ2-1; possibly TRBD2 for D (7 bases). V was shortened by 0 bases and J by 6 bases, with 13 bases between the two germline ends. This CDR3 has 15 residues. Per germline, CDR1 SGDLS and CDR2 YYNGEE. The CDR3, as DNA: TGTGCCAGCAGCGTAGCTTACAGGGAGGGCAATGAGCAGTTCTTC. Its protein is CASSVAYREGNEQFF.

This clone was counted between two and nine times. The genes are TRBV21-1 and TRBJ1-1; the table calls TRBD1, which could not be checked here. TRBV21-1 is a documented pseudogene. The CDR3 spans 14 residues. CDR3 DNA sequence: TGTGCCAGCAGCAAAGCGCCAGGGAACACTGAAGCTTTCTTT. Protein product: CASSKAPGNTEAFF.

This chain links TRBV5-6 with TRBJ2-7; TRBD1 matches 10 bases. The CDR3 is 15 residues long. Germline values: CDR1 SGHDT, CDR2 YYEEEE. V lost 3 bases and J lost 3; bases outside the gene matches: 6. CDR3 DNA: TGTGCCAGCAGCTCCGGGACAGGGGAACGCTACGAGCAGTACTTC. Residues: CASSSGTGERYEQYF. Supplemented by reference TRBV5-6 and TRBJ2-7, the full variable domain reads DAGVTQSPTHLIKTRGQQVTLRCSPKSGHDTVSWYQQALGQGPQFIFQYYEEEERQRGNFPDRFSGHQFPNYSSELNVNALLLGDSALYLCASSSGTGERYEQYFGPGTRLTVT.

This clone was seen only a few times. This sequence joins TRBV12-3 or TRBV12-4 and TRBJ1-4, with unresolved D. V lost 8 bases, J lost 4 bases, and 8 bases lay in between. This CDR3 is 12 amino acids long. CDR3 DNA: TGTGCCAGCGGCCGTTATAATGAAAAACTGTTTTTT. The encoded protein is CASGRYNEKLFF.

The chain uses TRBV3-1 (or the pseudogene TRBV3-2) and TRBJ1-2; D might be TRBD1 (6 bases). CDR3 size: 12 residues. V dropped 7 bases and J dropped 6 bases, with 12 bases sitting between them. Germline V lookup: CDR1 LGHDT, CDR2 YNNKEL (reference sequence). CDR3 DNA: TGTGCCAGCACCTTAGAGGGGGATGGCTACACCTTC. Its translation: CASTLEGDGYTF.

The genes are TRBV19 and TRBJ1-5; no reliable D call. CDR1 is LNHDA and CDR2 is SQIVND in the germline V gene (reference sequence). The V end lost 7 bases, the J end lost 9 bases, and 13 bases lay between the germline ends. This CDR3 is 12 amino acids long. This CDR3 is CASTGEGSPQHF. For the CDR3, the DNA is TGTGCCAGTACCGGTGAGGGTTCGCCCCAGCATTTT.

The chain links TRBV6-6 to TRBJ1-1; 7 bases map to TRBD1. This CDR3 region has 22 residues. The germline CDR1 and CDR2 sequences are MNHNY and SVGAGI (reference sequence). Losses at the gene ends were 5 bases for V and 0 bases for J; bases not matched to a gene: 27. CDR3 coding DNA: TGTGCCAGCAGTCCCCAGAGTTGGAGGGGGCGAACCGCGCTTGGTTTGAACACTGAAGCTTTCTTT. Translation: CASSPQSWRGRTALGLNTEAFF.

The chain combines TRBV19 with TRBJ2-3, with 8 bases aligning to TRBD1. With 6 bases clipped from V and 3 bases from J, the junction kept 11 bases outside the gene matches. In germline, CDR1 is LNHDA, CDR2 SQIVND (reference sequence). The CDR3 consists of 16 residues. DNA of the CDR3: TGTGCCAGTAGCAGCTCGACAGGGGCCCGAACAGATACGCAGTATTTT. This encodes CASSSSTGARTDTQYF.

The chain uses TRBV29-1 and TRBJ1-4; possibly TRBD1 for D (6 bases). CDR1 is SQVTM, CDR2 ANQGSEA, per germline. The CDR3 is 13 residues long. V was trimmed by 4 bases and J by 4 bases, leaving 10 bases between them. The DNA for the CDR3 is TGCAGCGTTGTCGGACAGATTAATGAAAAACTGTTTTTT. It yields the protein CSVVGQINEKLFF.

This clone has more than one count but fewer than ten. This chain connects TRBV3-1 (or the pseudogene TRBV3-2) to TRBJ1-6; no clear D gene. This CDR3 spans 14 amino acids. The germline CDR1 and CDR2 sequences are LGHDT and YNNKEL (reference sequence). V was shortened by 0 bases and J by 7 bases, with 7 bases between the two germline ends. CDR3 DNA: TGTGCCAGCAGCCAAGAAACGGGGAATTCACCCCTCCACTTT. Protein sequence: CASSQETGNSPLHF.

The V gene is TRBV7-2, the J gene TRBJ1-4; TRBD1 might be the D (6 bases). This CDR3 spans 14 amino acids. Germline V CDR1 and CDR2: SGHTA, FQGNSA. V was shortened by 3 bases and J by 7 bases, with 12 bases between the two germline ends. This chain's CDR3 is CASSFRGGSEKLFF. CDR3 nucleotide sequence: TGTGCCAGCAGCTTTAGGGGGGGGAGTGAAAAACTGTTTTTT.

The chain has TRBV6-5 and TRBJ1-2; 7 positions match TRBD1. V lost 7 bases, J lost 8 bases, and 10 bases stayed unmatched. CDR1 is MNHEY and CDR2 is SVGAGI in the germline V gene. This CDR3 region has 13 residues. The CDR3 sequence: CASKAYRGNGYTF. CDR3 in DNA: TGTGCCAGCAAGGCCTACAGGGGTAACGGCTACACCTTC.

V is TRBV6-5 and J is TRBJ1-1; TRBD1 aligns across 9 bases. Trimming removed 9 bases from V and 3 bases from J; junction bases left unmatched: 11. The CDR3 consists of 15 residues. The germline V gene has CDR1 MNHEY and CDR2 SVGAGI. For the CDR3, the DNA is TGTGCCAGTCTCCCATCGTGGACAGGGGACACTGAAGCTTTCTTT. Translating it yields CASLPSWTGDTEAFF.